This is a list of T cell receptor beta chains from one sample in a study of T cell changes during pregnancy in multiple sclerosis. The table came from immunoSEQ multiplex PCR; TCRdb's copy has only in-frame clones and leaves some out. The table shows about 42,000 clones, with about 88% occurring only once. The material sequenced was CD4+ T cells from peripheral blood mononuclear cells, taken in the second trimester of pregnancy. These receptors all come from a female donor with multiple sclerosis, enrolled in a pregnancy study. The CDR3 runs from the conserved cysteine through the conserved F or W. D genes are given only for firm matches. Only part of the rows carry a size: once, few, many, or a class if the clone is expanded.

TGCGCCAGCAGCAGACAGGAAGTCCAAGAGACCCAGTACTTC	CASSRQEVQETQYF	once	14	.	TRBJ2-5	TRBV5-1
TGTGCCACCGGGAGTGGGAGCTCCTACAATGAGCAGTTCTTC	CATGSGSSYNEQFF	.	14	.	TRBJ2-1	TRBV19
TGTGCCAGCAGCTTAGGTACAGGTGGGACCTACGAGCAGTACTTC	CASSLGTGGTYEQYF	.	15	.	TRBJ2-7	TRBV11-2
TGTGCCAGCAGCGGACACCGGTCGGAGGAGCAGTACTTC	CASSGHRSEEQYF	once	13	.	TRBJ2-7	TRBV25-1
TGTGCCAGCAGCTTGGGAACTCGCACGAATACGCAGTATTTT	CASSLGTRTNTQYF	few	14	.	TRBJ2-3	TRBV5-4
TGTGCCAGCAGCTTGGGACAGATGAAGAACACTGAAGCTTTCTTT	CASSLGQMKNTEAFF	.	15	TRBD1	TRBJ1-1	TRBV7-8
TGTGCCAGCAGCACGTCGGGAGGAAACACTGAAGCTTTCTTT	CASSTSGGNTEAFF	.	14	.	TRBJ1-1	TRBV7-9
TGTGCCAGCAGCACAGGTGCGGGAGCGAGGGGCTACGAGCAGTACTTC	CASSTGAGARGYEQYF	.	16	TRBD2	TRBJ2-7	TRBV7-6
TGTGCCAGCAGCGGGACAGACAGCTCTGGGGCCAACGTCCTGACTTTC	CASSGTDSSGANVLTF	once	16	TRBD1	TRBJ2-6	TRBV28
TGTGCCATCAGTGTACAGCCGAACACTGAAGCTTTCTTT	CAISVQPNTEAFF	.	13	.	TRBJ1-1	TRBV10-3
TGTGCCAGTAGTAAGGGACAGGGGGCCACTGAAGCTTTCTTT	CASSKGQGATEAFF	.	14	TRBD1	TRBJ1-1	TRBV19
TGCGCCAGCAGCCCAATGGACTTCCGCGGGTCCTACAATGAGCAGTTCTTC	CASSPMDFRGSYNEQFF	.	17	.	TRBJ2-1	TRBV5-1
TGTGCCAGCAGCACAGGGGAACAGAACACTGAAGCTTTCTTT	CASSTGEQNTEAFF	.	14	TRBD1	TRBJ1-1	TRBV11-3
TGTGCCGTAAAGCCCTCCGGGGGTCTCGGGGAGACCCAGTACTTC	CAVKPSGGLGETQYF	.	15	.	TRBJ2-5	TRBV19
TGTGCCTGGAGCGTCTCTGGAAACACCATATATTTT	CAWSVSGNTIYF	.	12	.	TRBJ1-3	TRBV30
TGTGCCAGCTCACCTTGGACTAGCTCAGATACGCAGTATTTT	CASSPWTSSDTQYF	.	14	TRBD2	TRBJ2-3	TRBV18
TGTGCCAGCAGTCCCCTGGGACTAGTAACCTACGAGCAGTACTTC	CASSPLGLVTYEQYF	.	15	TRBD2	TRBJ2-7	TRBV28
TGTGCCAGCAGTTTATCGGGAAGCGGGGGGCACAATGAGCAGTTCTTC	CASSLSGSGGHNEQFF	once	16	TRBD2	TRBJ2-1	TRBV28
TGTGCCTTAGACACGGACAATCGAGCTTTCTTT	CALDTDNRAFF	few	11	.	TRBJ1-1	TRBV30
TGTGCCAGCAGCCAACATCCAGGGGTAGGGGCCTACGAGCAGTACTTC	CASSQHPGVGAYEQYF	.	16	.	TRBJ2-7	TRBV4-2
TGTGCCAGCTCACCACTGGGCCATGAGCAGTTCTTC	CASSPLGHEQFF	.	12	.	TRBJ2-1	TRBV18
TGTGCCAGCAGCCCGATCCAGAACTATGGCTACACCTTC	CASSPIQNYGYTF	.	13	.	TRBJ1-2	TRBV7-9
TGTGCCAGCAGTGAAGGGGCGGTAAGGGGCTATGGCTACACCTTC	CASSEGAVRGYGYTF	.	15	.	TRBJ1-2	TRBV6-1
TGTGCCAGCAGCTCTGGACAGGGTAGGACCGGGGAGCTGTTTTTT	CASSSGQGRTGELFF	.	15	TRBD1	TRBJ2-2	TRBV7-3
TGTGCCAGCAGTTTATCGTGGAGGAACACTGAAGCTTTCTTT	CASSLSWRNTEAFF	.	14	.	TRBJ1-1	TRBV27
TGTGCCAGTAGTAATGGACAGGTTTTGGGTGAGCAGTTCTTC	CASSNGQVLGEQFF	.	14	TRBD1	TRBJ2-1	TRBV19
TGTGCCAGCAGCAAACCCCCTAGCGGGAGCTACGAGCAGTACTTC	CASSKPPSGSYEQYF	medium-sized	15	.	TRBJ2-7	TRBV21-1
TGTGCCAGCAGTTTAACGGGGGACTATGGCTACACCTTC	CASSLTGDYGYTF	once	13	.	TRBJ1-2	TRBV28
TGTGCCAGCTCACCATCCCCAATTACAGGGTACGGAAACACCATATATTTT	CASSPSPITGYGNTIYF	.	17	.	TRBJ1-3	TRBV18
TGTGCCATCAGTGAGGGGAGCGGGAGGGCCGATCGTATCGGGGAGCTGTTTTTT	CAISEGSGRADRIGELFF	.	18	TRBD2	TRBJ2-2	TRBV10-3
TGTGCCAGCAGTGTAACTAGCCTTGGTACCCGTGAGCAGTTCTTC	CASSVTSLGTREQFF	.	15	.	TRBJ2-1	TRBV2
TGTGCCAGCAGTTACGACGAGGTGAGGGCCGAGCAGTACTTC	CASSYDEVRAEQYF	.	14	.	TRBJ2-7	TRBV6-6
TGTGCCATTCAGACTAGCGGGGGCCCCTACGAGCAGTACTTC	CAIQTSGGPYEQYF	.	14	TRBD2	TRBJ2-7	TRBV6-6
TGTGCCATCAGTGAGTCTGGCGGGAGGTTAGATACGCAGTATTTT	CAISESGGRLDTQYF	.	15	TRBD2	TRBJ2-3	TRBV10-3
TGTGCCAGCTCGTCAACGGGAAGAGGGTCAAACATTCAGTACTTC	CASSSTGRGSNIQYF	.	15	.	TRBJ2-4	TRBV18
TGTGCCAGCAGCTCCGGCCCAGGGTCCCAGCCCCAGCATTTT	CASSSGPGSQPQHF	.	14	.	TRBJ1-5	TRBV7-2
TGTGCCAGCAGTGAAGTTGGGACTAGCGGGACGGAGGAGTTCTTC	CASSEVGTSGTEEFF	.	15	TRBD2	TRBJ2-1	TRBV2
TGCAGTGCTAGAGCACTAGACGAGCAGTACTTC	CSARALDEQYF	.	11	.	TRBJ2-7	TRBV20-1
TGTGCCAGCAGTGAAGTCTCGAGGGACTGGGGAGGAGATACGCAGTATTTT	CASSEVSRDWGGDTQYF	.	17	.	TRBJ2-3	TRBV2
TGTGCCAGCAGCTCGGGACAGGGGATCTATGAAAAACTGTTTTTT	CASSSGQGIYEKLFF	.	15	TRBD1	TRBJ1-4	TRBV7-2
TGCGCCAGCAGCTTGAGAGGGTTAGGAGAGACCCAGTACTTC	CASSLRGLGETQYF	.	14	.	TRBJ2-5	TRBV5-1
TGCAGCGTTGAAGCCCCCGAGGGACACGTCAATGAGCAGTTCTTC	CSVEAPEGHVNEQFF	.	15	.	TRBJ2-1	TRBV29-1
TGTGCCTGGAGTGTAGACCAGGGGCCGGGAAACACCATATATTTT	CAWSVDQGPGNTIYF	.	15	.	TRBJ1-3	TRBV30
TGTGCCAGCACCCGGGACTATAATGAAAAACTGTTTTTT	CASTRDYNEKLFF	once	13	.	TRBJ1-4	TRBV7-2
TGTGCCACCAGCAGAGATCTCGTGGCGGGTTCTGGCTACACCTTC	CATSRDLVAGSGYTF	.	15	.	TRBJ1-2	TRBV15
TGTGCCAGCAGCTCCCGGGACAGGGGACGGTTTGGCAATCAGCCCCAGCATTTT	CASSSRDRGRFGNQPQHF	once	18	TRBD1	TRBJ1-5	TRBV5-6